The 3 T cell receptor beta chains given below trace back to one sample, sequenced in a study of neurological immune-mediated disorders. TCRdb independently ran MiXCR on the 5' RACE reads; one entry per CDR3 protein. The sample includes 40,000 to 50,000 distinct CDR3 sequences, 2.5% of them seen just once. The material sequenced was PBMCs. The receptors were sampled from a young man with multiple sclerosis.

This clonotype has at least ten counts. This chain uses TRBV3-1 with TRBJ1-2; D perhaps matches TRBD1 (5 bases). Trimming took 3 bases from V and 8 from J, leaving 16 bases between them. The CDR3 spans 14 residues. Germline V gives CDR1 LGHDT, CDR2 YNNKEL (reference sequence). CDR3 coding DNA: TGTGCCAGCAGCCATGGGACGCAACCTTACGGCTACACCTTC. The encoded protein is CASSHGTQPYGYTF.

This rearrangement joins TRBV3-1 to TRBJ1-1; D perhaps matches TRBD1 (5 bases). Per germline, CDR1 LGHDT and CDR2 YNNKEL (reference sequence). The CDR3 is made up of 14 amino acids. The V and J ends lost 4 bases and 5 bases respectively, with 14 bases between them. The CDR3 region is CASSPGIRETEAFF. The CDR3 DNA reads as TGTGCCAGCAGCCCAGGGATCAGGGAAACTGAAGCTTTCTTT. The whole variable domain, filled in from reference TRBV3-1 and TRBJ1-1, reads DTAVSQTPKYLVTQMGNDKSIKCEQNLGHDTMYWYKQDSKKFLKIMFSYNNKELIINETVPNRFSPKSPDKAHLNLHINSLELGDSAVYFCASSPGIRETEAFFGQGTRLTVV.

This clonotype was observed at least ten times. In DNA form, the CDR3 reads TGCAGCGTTGAAAGGACCGGGGAGCTGTTTTTT. Amino acid sequence: CSVERTGELFF. The gene calls are TRBV29-1 and TRBJ2-2; no clear D gene. The CDR3 consists of 11 residues. Germline CDR1 and CDR2: SQVTM and ANQGSEA. The V end lost 2 bases, the J end lost 5 bases, and 3 bases lay between the germline ends.